This T cell receptor beta chain was recovered during a study of T cells in Graves' hyperthyroidism and ophthalmopathy. Diagnostic decisions used clinical symptoms, serum thyroxine and TRAb, thyroid ultrasound and orbital computed tomography. With respect to this clonotype: Its antigen is not identified. The conserved closing phenylalanine or tryptophan is absent in this CDR3, likely reflecting a read error.

Amplification targeted TCR beta CDR3 regions from RNA transcripts. Researchers ran a first-round RT-PCR on the TCR CDR3 using the HTBI primer set. MiXCR, run by TCRdb on the multiplex PCR reads, gives a single entry per CDR3 protein. Of about 660,000 distinct CDR3 sequences in the sample, about 45% are singletons; the top ten hold 6.5% to 9%. Notes on the study in general: Most clonotypes that expanded in the thyroid above 0.001 also showed up in blood.

The clonotype comes from an adult man with Graves' disease, either hyperthyroidism or ophthalmopathy (not recorded which). Material for sequencing was peripheral blood or thyroid tissue (not recorded which).

As DNA, the CDR3 is TGTGCCATCAGTAGAGAGACCCAGTACCTC. Residues: CAISRETQYL. The chain couples TRBV10-3 to TRBJ2-5; no clear D. Germline V gene sequence: CDR1 ENHRY, CDR2 SYGVKD. The V end was cut by 5 bases, the J end by 4 bases, with 2 bases between. CDR3 length equals 10 residues.